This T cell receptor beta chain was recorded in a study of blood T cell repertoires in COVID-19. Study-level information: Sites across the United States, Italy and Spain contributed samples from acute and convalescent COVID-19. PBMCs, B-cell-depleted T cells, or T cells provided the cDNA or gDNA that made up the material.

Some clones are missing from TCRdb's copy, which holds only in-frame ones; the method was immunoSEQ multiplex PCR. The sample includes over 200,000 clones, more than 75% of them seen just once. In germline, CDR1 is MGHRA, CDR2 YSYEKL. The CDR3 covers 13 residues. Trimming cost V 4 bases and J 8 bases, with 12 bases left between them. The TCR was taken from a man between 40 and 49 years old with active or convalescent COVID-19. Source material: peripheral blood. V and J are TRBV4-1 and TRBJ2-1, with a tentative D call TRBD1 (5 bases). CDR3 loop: CASSLRVYDEQFF. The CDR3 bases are TGCGCCAGCAGCCTCAGGGTTTACGATGAGCAGTTCTTC.